Below, 27 T cell receptor beta chains from the same sample are listed, as sequenced in a study of shared clonotypes between healthy human individuals. Method: immunoSEQ multiplex PCR; TCRdb's copy keeps in-frame clones and lacks some. The sample includes 2,500,000 or so clones, 80% to 95% of them seen just once. The material sequenced was naive CD4+ T cells from PBMCs. The subset was: CD45RA+ positively selected. The receptors stem from a man aged 18-30 years in good health. Some clones in this sample may be carry-over from other donors' samples.

V gene TRBV9 combines with J gene TRBJ1-6; the match to TRBD1 covers 9 bases. Trimming cost V 3 bases and J 9 bases; bases outside gene matches: 7. CDR1 is SGDLS, CDR2 YYNGEE, per germline. The CDR3 extends over 15 amino acids. CDR3 nucleotides: TGTGCCAGCAGCGAGAGGGGACAGGGAAGTTCACCCCTCCACTTT. Translating gives CASSERGQGSSPLHF. Looking up the rest from reference TRBV9 and TRBJ1-6 gives the full variable domain: DSGVTQTPKHLITATGQRVTLRCSPRSGDLSVYWYQQSLDQGLQFLIQYYNGEERAKGNILERFSAQQFPDLHSELNLSSLELGDSALYFCASSERGQGSSPLHFGNGTRLTVT.

V and J are TRBV29-1 and TRBJ1-1; D perhaps matches TRBD1 (5 bases). Germline CDR1 reads SQVTM; CDR2 reads ANQGSEA. The germline V and J ends were trimmed by 5 bases and 8 bases, with 12 bases remaining between them. The CDR3 is 11 residues long. CDR3 in DNA: TGCAGCGTTCACGGGACTTACGAAGCTTTCTTT. It translates to CSVHGTYEAFF.

The rearrangement links TRBV6-5 to TRBJ2-7; the D call may be TRBD1 or TRBD2 (5 bases each). Looked up from germline, CDR1 is MNHEY and CDR2 is SVGAGI. V lost 0 bases and J 5 bases, leaving 14 bases between the germline ends. The CDR3 is made up of 15 amino acids. The CDR3 reads CASSYSGVRDDEQYF. CDR3 sequence (DNA): TGTGCCAGCAGTTACTCGGGGGTTAGGGATGACGAGCAGTACTTC.

This chain connects TRBV28 to TRBJ2-7; 8 bases match TRBD1. The germline gives CDR1 MDHEN, CDR2 SYDVKM. The CDR3 length is 15 residues. V lost 1 base, J lost 6 bases, and 8 bases stayed unmatched. CDR3 sequence (DNA): TGTGCCAGCAGTTTATTTTTGGACAGGGTTAGCGAGCAGTACTTC. It translates to CASSLFLDRVSEQYF.

As regards this clone: Other DNA variants within this sample encode the same CDR3. CDR3 bases: TGCGCCAGCAGCCTCGGACAGGAGGGAGATACGCAGTATTTT. Amino acids: CASSLGQEGDTQYF. This chain links TRBV5-1 with TRBJ2-3; tentatively, D is TRBD1 (7 bases). CDR1 and CDR2 from the germline V gene are SGHRS and YFSETQ. V was cut by 4 bases and J by 5 bases, with 14 bases left in between. The CDR3 totals 14 residues.

The chain carries TRBV28 and TRBJ1-2; the match to TRBD1 covers 9 bases. Germline-derived CDR1 and CDR2 are MDHEN and SYDVKM. V gave up 5 bases and J gave up 6 bases; unmatched junction bases: 7. The CDR3 is 14 amino acids. CDR3 region: CASSLIWTGDGYTF. The CDR3 nucleotides are TGTGCCAGCAGTCTGATCTGGACAGGGGATGGCTACACCTTC.

The genes are TRBV13 and TRBJ2-2; 8 positions match TRBD1. The CDR3 consists of 14 residues. Unmatched junction bases numbered 5, after V lost 5 bases and J lost 6 bases. Germline V gene sequence: CDR1 PRHDT, CDR2 FYEKMQ (reference sequence). CDR3 sequence: CASSHQQGAGELFF. CDR3 bases: TGTGCCAGCAGCCACCAACAGGGGGCCGGGGAGCTGTTTTTT.

V usage is TRBV7-3 and J usage is TRBJ2-7, with D tentatively TRBD1 (6 bases). Germline-derived CDR1 and CDR2 are SGHTA and FQGTGA. The CDR3 totals 16 residues. Trimming left V 5 bases short and J 0 bases short, with 17 bases between. The CDR3 sequence: CASSPQPGHPSYEQYF. In nucleotides, the CDR3 is TGTGCCAGCAGCCCCCAACCGGGACACCCCTCCTACGAGCAGTACTTC.

The rearrangement joins TRBV6-5 to TRBJ1-1; D remains ambiguous. This CDR3 region has 15 residues. With 5 bases removed from V and 5 bases from J, the gap between germline ends came to 18 bases. The V gene's germline CDR1 is MNHEY and CDR2 SVGAGI. The CDR3 sequence: CASSRPPAVRTEAFF. For the CDR3, the DNA is TGTGCCAGCAGTCGACCCCCCGCGGTAAGAACTGAAGCTTTCTTT.

This sequence joins TRBV19 and TRBJ1-2; D remains unclear. The CDR3 loop spans 17 amino acids. In germline, CDR1 is LNHDA, CDR2 SQIVND (reference sequence). Trimming took off 3 bases at V and 3 bases at J, with 20 bases between the two ends. In nucleotides, the CDR3 is TGTGCCAGTAGTATCGGGCACCCCGGGTTGCTGGACTATGGCTACACCTTC. Translating it yields CASSIGHPGLLDYGYTF.

As regards this clone: This sample includes further DNA sequences coding for the same CDR3. This sequence joins TRBV9 and TRBJ2-3; no reliable D call. The germline CDR1 and CDR2 sequences are SGDLS and YYNGEE. The CDR3 is 13 amino acids. Trimming stripped 0 bases from V and 3 bases from J, with 5 bases between. CDR3 nucleotide sequence: TGTGCCAGCAGCGTAGGCTCTACAGATACGCAGTATTTT. It codes for CASSVGSTDTQYF.

The V call is TRBV11-3, the J call TRBJ2-2; no reliable D call. Trimming took 5 bases from V and 1 from J, leaving 8 bases between them. This CDR3 is built from 14 residues. Per germline, CDR1 SGHNT and CDR2 YENEEA. The chain's CDR3 is CASSQKRNTGELFF. The CDR3 DNA is TGTGCCAGCAGCCAGAAACGGAACACCGGGGAGCTGTTTTTT. Full variable domain (rest looked up from reference TRBV11-3 and TRBJ2-2): EAGVVQSPRYKIIEKKQPVAFWCNPISGHNTLYWYLQNLGQGPELLIRYENEEAVDDSQLPKDRFSAERLKGVDSTLKIQPAELGDSAVYLCASSQKRNTGELFFGEGSRLTVL.

The V and J genes are TRBV28 and TRBJ2-3; D remains unclear. The CDR3 spans 15 residues. The germline CDR1 and CDR2 sequences are MDHEN and SYDVKM. Trimming pared 5 bases from V and 3 bases from J, leaving 15 bases between. CDR3 bases: TGTGCCAGCAGTCCCCCCCGGCCTGGGACAGATACGCAGTATTTT. It specifies CASSPPRPGTDTQYF.

This sequence joins TRBV18 and TRBJ2-7, with D possibly matching TRBD1 (6 bases). The ends were cut back, 3 bases at V and 0 bases at J, with 15 bases in the middle. The CDR3 is 16 amino acids. Germline loops: CDR1 KGHSH, CDR2 LQKENI. The CDR3 DNA follows: TGTGCCAGCTCACCCCGGGACACACATAGCTCCTACGAGCAGTACTTC. Protein product: CASSPRDTHSSYEQYF.

The CDR3 DNA reads as TGCGCCAGCAGTGAGTCCCAGGGAAGGAATGAAAAACTGTTTTTT. Translation: CASSESQGRNEKLFF. The chain carries TRBV10-2 and TRBJ1-4, with TRBD1 as a possible D gene (5 bases). Per the germline V gene, CDR1 is WSHSY and CDR2 is SAAADI. Trimming shortened V by 0 bases and J by 5 bases, and 10 bases separated the two germline ends. This CDR3 has 15 amino acids.

V is TRBV7-9 and J is TRBJ2-7; possibly TRBD1 for D (6 bases). The CDR3 sequence is 15 residues long. The germline V and J ends were trimmed by 3 bases and 0 bases, with 12 bases remaining between them. Germline CDR1 SEHNR, CDR2 FQNEAQ (reference sequence). This CDR3 is CASSFRGPSSYEQYF. CDR3 nucleotides: TGTGCCAGCAGCTTCAGGGGACCGAGCTCCTACGAGCAGTACTTC.

The chain has TRBV6-1 and TRBJ1-3; no definite D call. CDR1 is MNHNS, CDR2 SASEGT, per germline. V lost 6 bases to trimming and J lost 0 bases, with 6 bases between them. The CDR3 loop spans 13 amino acids. DNA of the CDR3: TGTGCCAGCAGGGACTACTCTGGAAACACCATATATTTT. Encoded protein: CASRDYSGNTIYF.

The chain is built from TRBV5-4 and TRBJ2-1, with 12 nucleotides matching TRBD2. The CDR3 has 17 residues. Germline V gives CDR1 SGHNT, CDR2 YYREEE (reference sequence). V dropped 3 bases and J dropped 5; count of bases not matched to a gene: 9. The CDR3 reads CASSYLRASGGDNEQFF. CDR3 DNA sequence: TGTGCCAGCAGCTACCTCAGGGCTAGCGGGGGGGACAATGAGCAGTTCTTC. The entire variable domain, with the rest obtained from reference TRBV5-4 and TRBJ2-1, is as follows: ETGVTQSPTHLIKTRGQQVTLRCSSQSGHNTVSWYQQALGQGPQFIFQYYREEENGRGNFPPRFSGLQFPNYSSELNVNALELDDSALYLCASSYLRASGGDNEQFFGPGTRLTVL.

J is TRBJ2-7 and V is TRBV28; TRBD1 agrees at 8 bases. Germline-derived CDR1 and CDR2 are MDHEN and SYDVKM. This CDR3 is 16 amino acids long. The chain's CDR3 is CPRAGGNVLTTYEQYF. DNA of the CDR3: TGTCCTCGTGCAGGGGGCAATGTTCTAACCACCTACGAGCAGTACTTC.

The chain is built from TRBV4-2 and TRBJ2-7; 11 bases match TRBD2. J gave up 6 bases and V 2 bases, and 9 bases lay outside the gene matches. In germline, CDR1 is LGHNA, CDR2 YNFKEQ. This CDR3 has 16 amino acids. The chain's CDR3 is CASSQRLLAGGGEQYF. CDR3 sequence (DNA): TGTGCCAGCAGCCAACGTCTCCTAGCGGGAGGAGGCGAGCAGTACTTC.

The chain couples TRBV29-1 to TRBJ2-3; 13 nucleotides align to TRBD2. CDR1 SQVTM and CDR2 ANQGSEA come from the germline V gene. This CDR3 contains 16 residues. The junction had 4 bases not matched to a gene; V was cut back by 2 bases and J by 2 bases. CDR3 amino acids: CSVERTSGSDTDTQYF. Written as DNA, the CDR3 is TGCAGCGTTGAAAGGACTAGCGGGAGTGACACAGATACGCAGTATTTT.

This clone was seen once. Distinct nucleotide sequences in the sample also encode this CDR3. J is TRBJ2-7 and V is TRBV7-9; 12 nucleotides match TRBD2. Germline V CDR1 and CDR2: SEHNR, FQNEAQ (reference sequence). The V segment lost 1 base and the J segment 4 bases; nucleotides outside the gene matches: 2. There are 15 residues in the CDR3. Here the CDR3 reads CASSLGTSGIYEQYF. The DNA of the CDR3 is TGTGCCAGCAGCTTAGGGACTAGCGGGATTTACGAGCAGTACTTC.

To note about this clone: Additional DNA sequences in this sample encode the identical CDR3. This chain uses TRBV7-9 with TRBJ2-3; unclear D gene. Trimming removed 2 bases from V and 4 bases from J, with 7 bases in between. The germline V gene encodes CDR1 SEHNR and CDR2 FQNEAQ (reference sequence). CDR3 length: 13 residues. The DNA of the CDR3 is TGTGCCAGCAGCTTAAGAGGAGCAGATACGCAGTATTTT. It yields the protein CASSLRGADTQYF.

A remark on this clone: In the same sample, other DNA sequences code for this CDR3. The chain combines TRBV5-1 with TRBJ1-1; 7 nucleotides agree with TRBD1. This CDR3 comprises 14 residues. V lost 0 bases, J lost 4 bases, and 3 bases stayed unmatched. The germline V gene has CDR1 SGHRS and CDR2 YFSETQ. CDR3 in amino acids: CASSLGQGGTEAFF. The CDR3 region has the DNA TGCGCCAGCAGCTTGGGACAGGGAGGCACTGAAGCTTTCTTT.

V and J are TRBV5-5 and TRBJ2-7; D ambiguous. V lost 5 bases, J lost 2 bases, and 14 bases lay in between. This CDR3 has 14 residues. Germline values: CDR1 SGHKS, CDR2 YYEKEE (reference sequence). The CDR3 sequence: CASRPIDNPYEQYF. The CDR3 DNA reads as TGTGCCAGCAGACCAATCGACAATCCCTACGAGCAGTACTTC.

The chain combines TRBV27 with TRBJ1-1, with TRBD1 matching 9 bases. This CDR3 has 15 residues. The germline V gene has CDR1 MNHEY and CDR2 SMNVEV (reference sequence). Losses at the gene ends were 4 bases for V and 4 bases for J; bases not matched to a gene: 7. CDR3 in DNA: TGTGCCAGCAGTTCCGCACAGGGGGCGGTCACTGAAGCTTTCTTT. Protein product: CASSSAQGAVTEAFF.

The V gene is TRBV2, the J gene TRBJ2-3; 15 bases map to TRBD2. The CDR3 sequence is 16 residues long. J gave up 5 bases and V 6 bases, and 6 bases lay outside the gene matches. The germline CDR1 and CDR2 sequences are SNHLY and FYNNEI. CDR3 DNA: TGTGCCAGCAGCCTCAGGACTAGCGGGAGGGGAGATACGCAGTATTTT. Translating gives CASSLRTSGRGDTQYF.